This TCR beta chain originates from a study of T cell repertoires in cytomegalovirus infection. TCRdb re-derived calls from the reads in MiXCR, one entry per CDR3 protein. Among 250,000 to 300,000 distinct CDR3 sequences listed, over 8% were seen once. The germline gives CDR1 SGHVT, CDR2 SQSDAQ. CDR3 length equals 14 residues. Unmatched junction bases numbered 5, after V lost 4 bases and J lost 4 bases. The sequenced sample consisted of PBMCs. The V and J genes are TRBV7-4 and TRBJ1-2; TRBD1 matches at 8 bases. The clonotype was recovered from a human donor in good health (CMV status not recorded). Some clones in this sample may be carry-over from other donors' samples. The CDR3 DNA reads as TGTGCCAGCAGCTACGGACAGGGCGGCTATGGCTACACCTTC. Translating it yields CASSYGQGGYGYTF. Filled out from reference TRBV7-4 and TRBJ1-2, the complete variable domain reads GAGVSQSPRYKVAKRGRDVALRCDSISGHVTLYWYRQTLGQGSEVLTYSQSDAQRDKSGRPSGRFSAERPERSVSTLKIQRTEQGDSAVYLCASSYGQGGYGYTFGSGTRLTVV.